This TCR beta chain stems from a study of blood T cell repertoires in COVID-19. Trimming stripped 2 bases from V and 6 bases from J, with 14 bases between. Germline CDR1 and CDR2: MNHEY and SVGAGI. This CDR3 comprises 14 residues. Measured with immunoSEQ multiplex PCR; TCRdb has only the in-frame clones, and not every one. The sample lists about 28,000 clones, approximately 86% occurring once. The receptor comes from a man aged 55 to 70 with active COVID-19. The chain carries TRBV6-5 and TRBJ2-7, with unresolved D. Sequenced input: peripheral blood. The CDR3 bases are TGTGCCAGCAGTTACCTGGCAGGTTCATCCGAGCAGTACTTC. As protein: CASSYLAGSSEQYF.